This passage covers 20 T cell receptor beta chains from one sample sequenced in a study of blood T cell repertoires in COVID-19. Here immunoSEQ multiplex PCR was the method, and the copy in TCRdb shows in-frame clones only, minus some. The sample shows around 290,000 clones, 89% of them seen only once. The sequenced material came from PBMCs or T cells enriched from blood (not recorded which). The source of these receptors is a middle-aged woman who had recovered from COVID-19.

The chain combines TRBV4-2 with TRBJ2-3, with 10 bases lining up with TRBD2. The CDR3 is 17 residues long. Germline V gives CDR1 LGHNA, CDR2 YNFKEQ. After removal of 0 bases from V and 4 bases from J, the junction contained 7 bases not matched to a gene. The CDR3 DNA follows: TGTGCCAGCAGCCAAGAGTTGGTTAGCGGGAGGTCAGATACGCAGTATTTT. Translation gives CASSQELVSGRSDTQYF.

The rearrangement joins TRBV7-9 to TRBJ2-1; 10 bases line up with TRBD1. Trimming removed 3 bases from V and 7 bases from J; junction bases left unmatched: 9. The CDR3 sequence is 16 residues long. The germline gives CDR1 SEHNR, CDR2 FQNEAQ (reference sequence). Written as DNA, the CDR3 is TGTGCCAGCAGCTTTGCCGGGACAGGGGTTCAAAATGAGCAGTTCTTC. It yields the protein CASSFAGTGVQNEQFF.

This chain connects TRBV30 to TRBJ1-1; D possibly corresponds to TRBD1 (6 bases). V shed 0 bases and J shed 5 bases, with 19 bases lying between them. This CDR3 comprises 16 residues. Germline V gene lookup returns CDR1 GTSNPN and CDR2 SVGIG (reference sequence). The CDR3 region is CAWSVRGGPRLTEAFF. The CDR3 bases are TGTGCCTGGAGTGTACGGGGGGGCCCTAGGTTGACTGAAGCTTTCTTT.

As DNA, the CDR3 is TGTGCCAGAAGCTTTGGGACTTTGAACACCGGGGAGCTGTTTTTT. It encodes CARSFGTLNTGELFF. The chain employs TRBV5-3 and TRBJ2-2, with D possibly TRBD2 on 6 matching bases. TRBV5-3 falls under the ORF class, with uncertain function. The length of the CDR3 is 15 residues. The V and J ends lost 2 bases and 1 base respectively, with 9 bases between them.

This clone was detected once. The chain uses TRBV7-3 and TRBJ2-3, with D possibly TRBD2 on 5 matching bases. Trimming took 2 bases from V and 6 from J, leaving 15 bases between them. In germline, CDR1 is SGHTA, CDR2 FQGTGA. The CDR3 runs 15 residues. This CDR3 is CASSLSGLEGDTQYF. The CDR3 nucleotides are TGTGCCAGCAGCTTATCCGGACTGGAAGGGGATACGCAGTATTTT. The variable domain in full, with the rest retrieved from reference TRBV7-3 and TRBJ2-3, is GAGVSQTPSNKVTEKGKYVELRCDPISGHTALYWYRQSLGQGPEFLIYFQGTGAADDSGLPNDRFFAVRPEGSVSTLKIQRTERGDSAVYLCASSLSGLEGDTQYFGPGTRLTVL.

This clone showed up just once. The genes are TRBV30 and TRBJ1-6, with TRBD1 matching 7 bases. Germline CDR1 is GTSNPN and CDR2 is SVGIG (reference sequence). Unmatched junction bases numbered 3, after V lost 5 bases and J lost 5 bases. The CDR3 sequence is 13 residues long. The CDR3 sequence is CAWGGQNNSPLHF. CDR3 coding DNA: TGTGCCTGGGGGGGACAGAATAATTCACCCCTCCACTTT.

The chain has TRBV3-1 (or the pseudogene TRBV3-2) and TRBJ1-5, with 7 bases aligning to TRBD1. Germline values: CDR1 LGHDT, CDR2 YNNKEL (reference sequence). The CDR3 spans 13 residues. J was trimmed by 7 bases and V by 2 bases; bases with no gene match: 2. CDR3 amino acids: CASSQQGGQPQHF. The CDR3 DNA reads as TGTGCCAGCAGCCAACAGGGGGGACAGCCCCAGCATTTT.

This clone was seen a single time. The sample has other DNA sequences that encode this CDR3 too. The genes are TRBV19 and TRBJ1-1, with D possibly TRBD1 on 6 matching bases. Trimming left V 5 bases short and J 5 bases short, with 15 bases between. The CDR3 runs 14 residues. The germline V gene has CDR1 LNHDA and CDR2 SQIVND (reference sequence). In nucleotides, the CDR3 is TGTGCCAGTAGTGTCGCGGGGGCCAGGACTGAAGCTTTCTTT. Translating gives CASSVAGARTEAFF.

J is TRBJ1-2 and V is TRBV19; D may be TRBD1 (6 bases). The CDR3 covers 17 residues. Deletions cut 7 bases from V and 0 bases from J, with 21 bases between. Per the germline V gene, CDR1 is LNHDA and CDR2 is SQIVND (reference sequence). The CDR3, as DNA: TGTGCCAGTACGTCCCGGATTCCGGACAGACCTAACTATGGCTACACCTTC. It yields the protein CASTSRIPDRPNYGYTF.

The rearrangement joins TRBV7-6 to TRBJ2-2, with D possibly TRBD2 on 5 matching bases. CDR3 length equals 16 residues. V was cut by 0 bases and J by 4 bases, with 12 bases left in between. In germline, CDR1 is SGHVS, CDR2 FNYEAQ. The CDR3 sequence is CASSLALTITTGELFF. CDR3 nucleotide sequence: TGTGCCAGCAGCTTAGCCCTGACTATCACCACCGGGGAGCTGTTTTTT.

The rearrangement joins TRBV6-5 to TRBJ2-7; perhaps TRBD1 as D (6 bases). Germline V gene sequence: CDR1 MNHEY, CDR2 SVGAGI. The CDR3 is made up of 15 amino acids. Trimming took 7 bases from V and 2 from J, leaving 18 bases between them. CDR3 in DNA: TGTGCCAGCAAAACAACAGGGATTTCTACCTACGAGCAGTACTTC. The encoded protein is CASKTTGISTYEQYF.

The V and J genes are TRBV5-1 and TRBJ1-2; D gene uncertain. V was trimmed by 0 bases and J by 1 base, leaving 13 bases between them. This CDR3 spans 16 amino acids. Germline CDR1 and CDR2: SGHRS and YFSETQ. CDR3 bases: TGCGCCAGCAGCTTGGGCCCGCCTCCAGGTAACTATGGCTACACCTTC. Translated: CASSLGPPPGNYGYTF.

The chain links TRBV11-2 to TRBJ2-5, with D possibly matching TRBD1 (6 bases). In germline, CDR1 is SGHAT, CDR2 FQNNGV. Trimming stripped 5 bases from V and 4 bases from J, with 17 bases between. This CDR3 region has 15 residues. CDR3 protein: CASSPPSRGRETQYF. Written as DNA, the CDR3 is TGTGCCAGCAGCCCGCCCAGCAGGGGACGAGAGACCCAGTACTTC. Using reference TRBV11-2 and TRBJ2-5 for the parts outside the CDR3, the full variable domain is EAGVAQSPRYKIIEKRQSVAFWCNPISGHATLYWYQQILGQGPKLLIQFQNNGVVDDSQLPKDRFSAERLKGVDSTLKIQPAKLEDSAVYLCASSPPSRGRETQYFGPGTRLLVL.

The V call is TRBV5-1, the J call TRBJ2-3, with unresolved D. The V gene's germline CDR1 is SGHRS and CDR2 YFSETQ. With 0 bases removed from V and 0 bases from J, the gap between germline ends came to 8 bases. The length of the CDR3 is 15 residues. As DNA, the CDR3 is TGCGCCAGCAGCTTGGGAGACACCAGCACAGATACGCAGTATTTT. Translated, it gives CASSLGDTSTDTQYF.

This chain connects TRBV29-1 to TRBJ1-6, with 10 bases aligning to TRBD1. The CDR3 covers 14 residues. CDR1 is SQVTM, CDR2 ANQGSEA, per germline. V gave up 5 bases and J gave up 8 bases; unmatched junction bases: 6. The CDR3 bases are TGCAGCGTTAAGACAGGGGGCGCGTATTCACCCCTCCACTTT. Protein product: CSVKTGGAYSPLHF.

This chain uses TRBV2 with TRBJ2-2, with 9 bases identical to TRBD1. Germline-derived CDR1 and CDR2 are SNHLY and FYNNEI. V dropped 6 bases and J dropped 5; count of bases not matched to a gene: 10. The CDR3 has 16 amino acids. The chain's CDR3 is CASRPSGTGLTGELFF. The CDR3 coding sequence is TGTGCCAGCAGACCATCTGGGACAGGGCTGACCGGGGAGCTGTTTTTT.

The chain employs TRBV6-6 and TRBJ2-1, with TRBD2 as a possible D gene (5 bases). V dropped 8 bases and J dropped 4 bases, with 18 bases sitting between them. CDR1 MNHNY and CDR2 SVGAGI come from the germline V gene (reference sequence). The CDR3 totals 15 residues. CDR3 in amino acids: CASAPDGEPYNEQFF. For the CDR3, the DNA is TGTGCCAGCGCACCTGACGGGGAACCTTACAATGAGCAGTTCTTC.

The genes are TRBV11-1 and TRBJ2-1, with D maybe TRBD1 (6 bases). The CDR3 sequence is 16 residues long. The germline CDR1 and CDR2 sequences are SGHAT and FQDESV (reference sequence). The ends were cut back, 2 bases at V and 2 bases at J, with 13 bases in the middle. As DNA, the CDR3 is TGTGCCAGCAGCTTAAGTCAGGGGTTCACCTACAATGAGCAGTTCTTC. Translation gives CASSLSQGFTYNEQFF.

The chain is built from TRBV7-2 and TRBJ2-5, with D maybe TRBD2 (5 bases). The CDR3 has 15 residues. Germline lookup yields CDR1 SGHTA and CDR2 FQGNSA. V was shortened by 1 base and J by 0 bases, with 9 bases between the two germline ends. The CDR3 nucleotides are TGTGCCAGCAGCTTAGAGAGGGCAGACCAAGAGACCCAGTACTTC. Translation gives CASSLERADQETQYF.

Concerning this clone itself: The junction departs from the called germline gene at one end, perhaps through a read error. The J gene is TRBJ2-5, the V gene TRBV29-1; TRBD1 agrees at 7 bases. Germline V gene lookup returns CDR1 SQVTM and CDR2 ANQGSEA. The length of the CDR3 is 13 residues. The DNA for the CDR3 is TGCAGCTTTGAAACTCACAGGGGTGAGACCCAGTACTTC. Its translation is CSFETHRGETQYF.